The clone carrying this TCR beta chain came up a few times. This sample is part of a study of blood T cell repertoires in COVID-19. Study as a whole: Sources were T cells, B-cell-depleted T cells, or PBMCs; the material itself was cDNA or gDNA.

The V gene end was trimmed by 1 base and the J gene end by 4 bases; junction bases not matched to a gene: 5. Germline loops: CDR1 LGHDT, CDR2 YNNKEL (reference sequence). This CDR3 is 15 amino acids long. Methods used by the authors: Nucleated cell counts were estimated from reference gene primer amplification. This table comes from immunoSEQ multiplex PCR, and its TCRdb copy is limited to in-frame clones, with some not included. V, J and clone size are taken as reported in that table, and D and trimming were inferred from the DNA itself. The sample lists approximately 170,000 clones; about four fifths were seen once.

This sequence joins TRBV3-1 (or the pseudogene TRBV3-2) and TRBJ2-3; 7 bases are shared with TRBD2. The TCR comes from a woman over 75 with active or convalescent COVID-19. Material for sequencing was peripheral blood. CDR3 coding DNA: TGTGCCAGCAGCCAAGGGCGGGAGATATCAGATACGCAGTATTTT. It encodes CASSQGREISDTQYF.